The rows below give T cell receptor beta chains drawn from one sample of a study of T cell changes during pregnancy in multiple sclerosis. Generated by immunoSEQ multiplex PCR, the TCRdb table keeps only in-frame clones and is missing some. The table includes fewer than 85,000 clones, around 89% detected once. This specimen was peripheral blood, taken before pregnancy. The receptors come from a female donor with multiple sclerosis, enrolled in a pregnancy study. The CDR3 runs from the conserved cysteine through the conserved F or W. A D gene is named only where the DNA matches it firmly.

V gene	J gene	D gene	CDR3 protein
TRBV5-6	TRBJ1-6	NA	CASSSPSQGSPLHF
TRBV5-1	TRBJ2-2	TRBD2	CASSLEAGGLIFHTGELFF
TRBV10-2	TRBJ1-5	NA	CASSERGMSNQPQHF
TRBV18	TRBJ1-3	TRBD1	CASSPRTGAISSGNTIYF
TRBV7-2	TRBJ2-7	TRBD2	CASSLGLAGGPRDF
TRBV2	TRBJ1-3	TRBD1	CASSLRTGLLGNTIYF
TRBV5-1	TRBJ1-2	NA	CASSFGEGYGYTF
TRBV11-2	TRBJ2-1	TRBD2	CASSLVPAGYNEQFF
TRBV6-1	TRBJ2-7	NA	CASLSGSPYEQYF
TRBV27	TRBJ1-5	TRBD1	CASSLPPNGQGSNQPQHF
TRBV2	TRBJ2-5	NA	CASTRTDQGRTQYF
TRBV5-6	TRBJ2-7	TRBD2	CASSFGLAGSYEQYF
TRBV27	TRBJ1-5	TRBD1	CASSRGTGSNQPQHF
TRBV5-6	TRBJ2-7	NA	CASSSPAGLGTYEQYF
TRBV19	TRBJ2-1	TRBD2	CASSRPGLAGGEQFF
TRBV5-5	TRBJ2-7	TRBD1	CASSVRTGTPYEQYF
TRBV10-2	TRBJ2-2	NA	CASTARTGRAGELFF
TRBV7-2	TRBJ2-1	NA	CASSLIEGTIIPYNEQFF
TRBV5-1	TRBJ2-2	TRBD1	CASSLSLRTGPTGELFF
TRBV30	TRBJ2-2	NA	CAWSVTLRSGELFF
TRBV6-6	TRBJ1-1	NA	CASSPPGPRGTEAFF
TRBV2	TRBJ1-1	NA	CASNLRQGKDTEAFF
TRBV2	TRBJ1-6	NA	CASSSDYNSPLHF
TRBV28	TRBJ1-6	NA	CASTTGSNSPLHF
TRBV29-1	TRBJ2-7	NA	CSAVRPGLSEQYF
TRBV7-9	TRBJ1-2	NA	CASSSQTDVPYGYTF
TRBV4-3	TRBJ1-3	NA	CASSQEGVGRGNTIYF
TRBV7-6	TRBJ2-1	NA	CASSFDRLNEQFF